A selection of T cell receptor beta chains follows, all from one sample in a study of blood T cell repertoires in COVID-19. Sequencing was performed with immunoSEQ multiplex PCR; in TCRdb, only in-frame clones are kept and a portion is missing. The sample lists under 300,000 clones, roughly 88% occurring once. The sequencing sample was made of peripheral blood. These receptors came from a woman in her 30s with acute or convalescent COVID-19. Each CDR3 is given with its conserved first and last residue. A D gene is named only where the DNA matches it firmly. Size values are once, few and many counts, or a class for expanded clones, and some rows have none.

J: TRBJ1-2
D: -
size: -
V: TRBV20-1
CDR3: CSASNRADGYTF
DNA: TGCAGTGCTAGTAACAGGGCAGATGGCTACACCTTC

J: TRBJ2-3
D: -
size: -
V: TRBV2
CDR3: CASTEQGPTDTQYF
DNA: TGTGCCAGCACCGAACAGGGCCCGACAGATACGCAGTATTTT

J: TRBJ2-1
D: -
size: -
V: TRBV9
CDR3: CASSVSGLNSYNEQFF
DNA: TGTGCCAGCAGCGTATCTGGACTGAACTCCTACAATGAGCAGTTCTTC

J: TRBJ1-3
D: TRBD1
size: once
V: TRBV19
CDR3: CASSEDRGQIISGNTIYF
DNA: TGTGCCAGTAGTGAGGACAGGGGGCAAATTATTTCTGGAAACACCATATATTTT

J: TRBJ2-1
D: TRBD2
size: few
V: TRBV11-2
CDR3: CASNRGLAGNEQFF
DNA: TGTGCCAGCAACCGGGGACTAGCGGGAAATGAGCAGTTCTTC

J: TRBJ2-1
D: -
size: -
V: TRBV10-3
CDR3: CAISEWANEQFF
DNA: TGTGCCATCAGTGAGTGGGCAAATGAGCAGTTCTTC

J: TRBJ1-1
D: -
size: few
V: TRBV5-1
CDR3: CASSLGTANTEAFF
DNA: TGCGCCAGCAGCTTGGGGACAGCGAACACTGAAGCTTTCTTT

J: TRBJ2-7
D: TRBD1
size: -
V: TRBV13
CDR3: CASSSRTGYYEQYF
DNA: TGTGCCAGCAGCTCCCGGACAGGCTACTACGAGCAGTACTTC

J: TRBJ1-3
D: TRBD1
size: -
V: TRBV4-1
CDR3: CASSQAPRGLGNTIYF
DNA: TGCGCCAGCAGCCAAGCCCCCAGGGGGCTCGGAAACACCATATATTTT

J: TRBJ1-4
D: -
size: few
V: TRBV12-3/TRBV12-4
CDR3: CASSLRAGEKLFF
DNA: TGTGCCAGCAGTTTACGTGCGGGTGAAAAACTGTTTTTT

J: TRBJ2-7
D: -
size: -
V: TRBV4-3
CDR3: CASSQAQGYEQYF
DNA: TGCGCCAGCAGCCAAGCGCAGGGTTACGAGCAGTACTTC

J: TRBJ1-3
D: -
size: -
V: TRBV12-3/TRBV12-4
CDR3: CASRYRNTIYF
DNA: TGTGCCAGCAGATATCGAAACACCATATATTTT

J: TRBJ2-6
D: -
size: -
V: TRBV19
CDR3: CASSISTGANVLTF
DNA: TGTGCCAGTAGTATATCAACTGGGGCCAACGTCCTGACTTTC

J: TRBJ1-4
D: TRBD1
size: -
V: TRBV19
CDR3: CASTTGGALEKLFF
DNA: TGTGCCAGTACCACAGGGGGCGCATTGGAAAAACTGTTTTTT

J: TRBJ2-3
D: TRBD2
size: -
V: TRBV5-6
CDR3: CASSSGLAGVGVGADTQYF
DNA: TGTGCCAGCAGCTCGGGACTAGCGGGAGTAGGGGTCGGCGCAGATACGCAGTATTTT

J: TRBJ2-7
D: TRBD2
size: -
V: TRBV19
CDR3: CASSAVSGSDEQYF
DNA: TGTGCCAGTAGTGCCGTTAGCGGGAGCGACGAGCAGTACTTC

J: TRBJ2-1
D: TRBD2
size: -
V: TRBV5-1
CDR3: CASSIGLAAYNEQFF
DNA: TGCGCCAGCAGCATCGGACTAGCGGCCTACAATGAGCAGTTCTTC

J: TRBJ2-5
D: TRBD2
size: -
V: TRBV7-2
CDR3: CASSLDRLAGGVEETQYF
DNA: TGTGCCAGCAGCTTAGATAGACTAGCGGGAGGGGTGGAAGAGACCCAGTACTTC

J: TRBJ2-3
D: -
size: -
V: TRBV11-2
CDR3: CASSLWATDTQYF
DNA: TGTGCCAGCAGCTTATGGGCCACAGATACGCAGTATTTT

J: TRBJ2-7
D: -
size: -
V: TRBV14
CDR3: CASSRRQVSYEQYF
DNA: TGTGCCAGCAGCCGCCGACAGGTTTCCTACGAGCAGTACTTC

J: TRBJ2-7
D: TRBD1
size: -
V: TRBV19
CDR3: CASSIRGQSYEQYF
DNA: TGTGCCAGTAGTATAAGGGGGCAATCCTACGAGCAGTACTTC

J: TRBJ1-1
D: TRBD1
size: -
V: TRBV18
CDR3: CASSTDRGSSTEAFF
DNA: TGTGCCAGCTCAACCGACAGGGGCAGCAGCACTGAAGCTTTCTTT

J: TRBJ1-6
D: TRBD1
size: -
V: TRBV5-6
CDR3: CASSFGQGNNSPLHF
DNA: TGTGCCAGCAGCTTTGGACAGGGTAATAATTCACCCCTCCACTTT

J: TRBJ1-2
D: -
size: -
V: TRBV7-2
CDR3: CASSLAVSGGAFGGYTF
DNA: TGTGCCAGCAGCTTAGCGGTCAGTGGAGGCGCCTTTGGAGGCTACACCTTC

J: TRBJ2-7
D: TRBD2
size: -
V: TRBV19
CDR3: CASTRGGGTNHEQYF
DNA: TGTGCCAGTACCCGGGGGGGAGGGACTAACCACGAGCAGTACTTC

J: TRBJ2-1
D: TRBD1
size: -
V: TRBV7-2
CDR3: CASSLSGQGAGEQFF
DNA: TGTGCCAGCAGCTTATCAGGACAGGGGGCTGGTGAGCAGTTCTTC

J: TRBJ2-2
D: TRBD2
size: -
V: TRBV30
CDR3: CAWSVIGREGTGELFF
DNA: TGTGCCTGGAGTGTAATTGGGCGGGAGGGGACCGGGGAGCTGTTTTTT

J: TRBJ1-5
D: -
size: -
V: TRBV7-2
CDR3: CASSLAQAQPQHF
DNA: TGTGCCAGCAGCTTAGCGCAGGCGCAGCCCCAGCATTTT

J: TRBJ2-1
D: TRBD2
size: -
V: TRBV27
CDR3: CASSSVRERSYNEQFF
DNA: TGTGCCAGCAGTTCTGTGCGGGAGAGATCCTACAATGAGCAGTTCTTC

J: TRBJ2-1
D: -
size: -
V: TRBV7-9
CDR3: CASSLGGLAGYNEQFF
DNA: TGTGCCAGCAGCTTAGGAGGGCTAGCCGGCTACAATGAGCAGTTCTTC

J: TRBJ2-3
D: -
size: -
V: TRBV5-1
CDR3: CASSSRGRTDTQYF
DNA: TGCGCCAGCAGCTCTCGGGGTCGCACAGATACGCAGTATTTT

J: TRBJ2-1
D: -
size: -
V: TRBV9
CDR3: CASSVGLAHKGDEQFF
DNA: TGTGCCAGCAGCGTAGGACTAGCCCATAAGGGGGATGAGCAGTTCTTC

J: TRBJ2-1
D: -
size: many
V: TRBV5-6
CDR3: CASSLARGREQFF
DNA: TGTGCCAGCAGCTTGGCGCGGGGGCGGGAGCAGTTCTTC